The 29 T cell receptor beta chains listed next were all sequenced from one sample in a study of shared T cell receptors in the human thymus. The repertoire was sequenced with immunoSEQ multiplex PCR; TCRdb's copy has only in-frame clones and lacks some. The sample yields approximately 580,000 clones, approximately 80% seen once. This sample also appeared in a second study, on human thymus T cells.

The source material was thymocytes. These TCRs come from a boy under two years old with a congenital heart defect.

This chain uses TRBV7-2 with TRBJ2-7; 9 bases fit TRBD2. The germline gives CDR1 SGHTA, CDR2 FQGNSA. The CDR3 sequence is 15 residues long. V lost 4 bases, J lost 2 bases, and 6 bases stayed unmatched. The CDR3 protein is CASSSGLAQTYEQYF. The CDR3, as DNA: TGTGCCAGCAGCTCCGGACTAGCGCAAACCTACGAGCAGTACTTC.

The V and J genes are TRBV15 and TRBJ1-1, with D possibly TRBD1 on 5 matching bases. V gave up 8 bases and J gave up 1 base, with 11 bases separating them. This CDR3 is 13 amino acids long. Germline CDR1 is LNHNV and CDR2 is YYDKDF (reference sequence). The CDR3 protein is CATGWGKNTEAFF. The DNA for the CDR3 is TGTGCCACCGGCTGGGGCAAGAACACTGAAGCTTTCTTT.

This chain connects TRBV19 to TRBJ1-5; a weak D match, TRBD1 (5 bases). The V end lost 6 bases, the J end lost 7 bases, and 28 bases lay between the germline ends. There are 18 residues in the CDR3. CDR1 and CDR2 (germline): LNHDA, SQIVND (reference sequence). The CDR3 loop is CASSHPRGGKGLEQPQHF. The DNA of the CDR3 is TGTGCCAGTAGCCACCCTAGGGGAGGGAAAGGCCTAGAACAGCCCCAGCATTTT.

The chain employs TRBV19 and TRBJ1-5; D gene unclear. The CDR3 sequence is 12 residues long. The germline CDR1 and CDR2 sequences are LNHDA and SQIVND (reference sequence). V lost 5 bases to trimming and J lost 9 bases, with 11 bases between them. The CDR3 nucleotides are TGTGCCAGTAGTCCCGGGTCGAGGCCCCAGCATTTT. This codes for CASSPGSRPQHF.

This clone was observed a handful of times. The V and J genes are TRBV2 and TRBJ2-1; 7 bases line up with TRBD2. This CDR3 comprises 14 residues. CDR1 is SNHLY, CDR2 FYNNEI, per germline. V lost 7 bases, J lost 4 bases, and 7 bases stayed unmatched. The chain's CDR3 is CASTGGRVYNEQFF. CDR3 nucleotide sequence: TGTGCCAGCACAGGAGGGAGGGTTTACAATGAGCAGTTCTTC.

The count of this clone is one. The chain couples TRBV15 to TRBJ2-1; a possible D gene is TRBD1 (5 bases). Per the germline V gene, CDR1 is LNHNV and CDR2 is YYDKDF (reference sequence). The CDR3 consists of 13 residues. V shed 0 bases and J shed 8 bases, with 8 bases lying between them. CDR3: CATSRDWGHEQFF. CDR3 nucleotides: TGTGCCACCAGCAGAGACTGGGGCCATGAGCAGTTCTTC.

V and J are TRBV19 and TRBJ1-4, with a tentative D call TRBD1 (6 bases). Germline CDR1 and CDR2: LNHDA and SQIVND (reference sequence). V was cut by 4 bases and J by 0 bases, with 15 bases left in between. This CDR3 is 17 amino acids long. The CDR3 reads CASSTGAPVATNEKLFF. In DNA, the CDR3 is TGTGCCAGTAGTACAGGGGCCCCAGTTGCAACTAATGAAAAACTGTTTTTT.

The J gene is TRBJ1-1, the V gene TRBV5-4, with TRBD1 as a possible D gene (6 bases). V gave up 4 bases and J gave up 6 bases, with 22 bases separating them. CDR3 size: 16 residues. In germline, CDR1 is SGHNT, CDR2 YYREEE (reference sequence). This chain's CDR3 is CASSEKPGHGSSEAFF. As DNA, the CDR3 is TGTGCCAGCAGCGAGAAACCGGGACACGGGTCGTCTGAAGCTTTCTTT.

This chain links TRBV19 with TRBJ1-4; D is perhaps TRBD1 (6 bases). Between the trimmed V and J ends, which lost 10 bases and 7 bases, there was a span of 19 bases. CDR1 is LNHDA, CDR2 SQIVND, per germline (reference sequence). This CDR3 contains 14 residues. The DNA of the CDR3 is TGTGCCACCGGACAGTCCTGGCTGGGTGAAAAACTGTTTTTT. It is translated as CATGQSWLGEKLFF.

CDR3 in amino acids: CASSYSGQSSYEQYF. CDR3 bases: TGTGCCAGCAGTTACTCGGGACAAAGCTCCTACGAGCAGTACTTC. This sequence joins TRBV6-5 and TRBJ2-7; D may be TRBD1 (6 bases). V lost 0 bases, J lost 0 bases, and 9 bases lay in between. This CDR3 has 15 residues. From germline, CDR1 is MNHEY and CDR2 SVGAGI.

This clone was seen a single time. The CDR3 bases are TGTGCCAGTACGCCCAGACAGGCGGGTGGCTACACCTTC. Amino acid sequence: CASTPRQAGGYTF. The gene calls are TRBV19 and TRBJ1-2; tentatively, D is TRBD1 (6 bases). CDR3 length equals 13 residues. Germline V CDR1 and CDR2: LNHDA, SQIVND (reference sequence). Between the trimmed V and J ends, which lost 7 bases and 7 bases, there was a span of 16 bases.

The chain couples TRBV27 to TRBJ2-7, with 7 positions matching TRBD1. This CDR3 is 15 amino acids long. V trimming: 6 bases; J trimming: 3 bases; junction bases outside the gene matches: 11. The V gene's germline CDR1 is MNHEY and CDR2 SMNVEV (reference sequence). The CDR3 sequence: CASSLRRGPLYEQYF. In DNA, the CDR3 is TGTGCCAGCAGCCTCCGTAGGGGGCCTCTCTACGAGCAGTACTTC.

This chain connects TRBV5-5 to TRBJ2-3, with 8 bases matching TRBD2. Germline CDR1 reads SGHKS; CDR2 reads YYEKEE (reference sequence). Losses at the gene ends were 3 bases for V and 3 bases for J; bases not matched to a gene: 18. The CDR3 contains 19 residues. The DNA of the CDR3 is TGTGCCAGCAGCTGGGGCCCGGCTCCCCTTAGCGGGACTACAGATACGCAGTATTTT. This translates into CASSWGPAPLSGTTDTQYF.

The chain uses TRBV4-1 and TRBJ2-5, with 7 bases lining up with TRBD1. Germline V gene data show CDR1 as MGHRA and CDR2 as YSYEKL. The length of the CDR3 is 14 residues. Trimming took 4 bases from V and 0 from J; bases not matched to a gene: 2. The CDR3 reads CASSLTGDQETQYF. DNA of the CDR3: TGCGCCAGCAGCCTTACAGGGGACCAAGAGACCCAGTACTTC.

As to this clone: This specimen includes other DNA sequences encoding the same CDR3. The chain employs TRBV27 and TRBJ2-7; TRBD1 matches at 9 bases. Losses at the gene ends were 6 bases for V and 1 base for J; bases not matched to a gene: 7. The CDR3 consists of 15 residues. Germline CDR1 reads MNHEY; CDR2 reads SMNVEV (reference sequence). As DNA, the CDR3 is TGTGCCAGCAGCCCGCCAGGACAGGGGTCCTACGAGCAGTACTTC. Translation: CASSPPGQGSYEQYF.

The genes are TRBV7-9 and TRBJ2-3, with TRBD2 identical over 9 bases. Trimming at V came to 7 bases and at J to 5 bases, leaving 10 bases not matched to a gene. Germline loops: CDR1 SEHNR, CDR2 FQNEAQ (reference sequence). This CDR3 region has 15 residues. The CDR3 coding sequence is TGTGCCAGCACACCGACTAGCGGAAAGCAAGATACGCAGTATTTT. Protein product: CASTPTSGKQDTQYF.

This chain joins TRBV7-9 and TRBJ2-1; the match to TRBD2 covers 8 bases. The CDR3 is 11 residues long. V gave up 3 bases and J gave up 16 bases; unmatched junction bases: 5. CDR1 and CDR2 from the germline V gene are SEHNR and FQNEAQ (reference sequence). The CDR3 region is CASSLREDLFF. The CDR3 DNA follows: TGTGCCAGCAGCTTGCGGGAGGACCTTTTCTTC.

The chain carries TRBV6-1 and TRBJ2-2, with D possibly TRBD2 on 5 matching bases. The CDR3 is made up of 15 amino acids. The ends were cut back, 0 bases at V and 7 bases at J, with 12 bases in the middle. Germline loops: CDR1 MNHNS, CDR2 SASEGT. As DNA, the CDR3 is TGTGCCAGCAGTGAAGCGCTGAGCACTAGCGGGGAGCTGTTTTTT. Amino acid sequence: CASSEALSTSGELFF.

This sequence joins TRBV7-8 and TRBJ2-5, with D possibly TRBD2 on 6 matching bases. The CDR3 covers 15 residues. The V gene lost 2 bases and the J gene lost 3 bases, with 13 bases spanning the gap. The germline V gene encodes CDR1 SGHVS and CDR2 FQNEAQ. The CDR3 sequence is CASSLRRGGKETQYF. Here the CDR3 DNA reads TGTGCCAGCAGCTTACGGAGGGGTGGTAAAGAGACCCAGTACTTC.

The rearrangement uses TRBV27 and TRBJ2-7, with TRBD2 matching 14 bases. The CDR3 consists of 15 residues. V lost 6 bases to trimming and J lost 7 bases; unmatched junction nucleotides: 8. CDR1 and CDR2 (germline): MNHEY, SMNVEV (reference sequence). CDR3 coding DNA: TGTGCCAGCAGACGGGGGACTAGCGGGAGTGGGGAGCAGTACTTC. Protein: CASRRGTSGSGEQYF.

This chain uses TRBV27 with TRBJ1-6, with D possibly TRBD1 on 5 matching bases. Trimming stripped 6 bases from V and 5 bases from J, with 11 bases between. There are 14 residues in the CDR3. The germline V gene has CDR1 MNHEY and CDR2 SMNVEV (reference sequence). DNA of the CDR3: TGTGCCAGCAGCCCAGGGTTCGATAATTCACCCCTCCACTTT. Translation: CASSPGFDNSPLHF.

The rearrangement uses TRBV28 and TRBJ2-3; 9 bases map to TRBD2. The CDR3 is 15 residues long. The junction had 2 bases not matched to a gene; V was cut back by 3 bases and J by 1 base. Germline V CDR1 and CDR2: MDHEN, SYDVKM. The chain's CDR3 is CASSLVAGGTDTQYF. The CDR3, as DNA: TGTGCCAGCAGTTTGGTAGCGGGAGGCACAGATACGCAGTATTTT.

The table lists this clone with a few counts. Other DNA variants within this sample encode the same CDR3. The chain joins TRBV19 to TRBJ1-5; possibly TRBD1 for D (5 bases). V gave up 6 bases and J gave up 2 bases, with 5 bases separating them. Per the germline V gene, CDR1 is LNHDA and CDR2 is SQIVND (reference sequence). The length of the CDR3 is 12 residues. The CDR3 DNA sequence: TGTGCCAGTAGCAGGGGCAATCAGCCCCAGCATTTT. It is translated as CASSRGNQPQHF.

This chain joins TRBV4-3 and TRBJ1-4; 7 bases line up with TRBD1. Germline-derived CDR1 and CDR2 are LGHNA and YSLEER. The V and J ends lost 1 base and 5 bases, in that order; junction bases with no gene match: 13. The CDR3 is 18 residues long. The CDR3 reads CASSQGRGTGDLNEKLFF. CDR3 sequence (DNA): TGCGCCAGCAGCCAAGGTAGAGGCACAGGGGATCTGAATGAAAAACTGTTTTTT.

This clone was counted between two and nine times. CDR3 coding DNA: TGTGCCAGCAGCTTATGGCCGCTGGGGGGGCTAGCGGTATTCTACGAGCAGTACTTC. It is translated as CASSLWPLGGLAVFYEQYF. The chain joins TRBV7-9 to TRBJ2-7, with D tentatively TRBD2 (7 bases). In germline, CDR1 is SEHNR, CDR2 FQNEAQ (reference sequence). The length of the CDR3 is 19 residues. The ends were cut back, 2 bases at V and 3 bases at J, with 26 bases in the middle.

The chain combines TRBV7-8 with TRBJ2-1; 14 nucleotides line up with TRBD2. The CDR3 is made up of 18 amino acids. Unmatched junction bases numbered 13, after V lost 5 bases and J lost 7 bases. Germline V gene data show CDR1 as SGHVS and CDR2 as FQNEAQ. CDR3 DNA: TGTGCCAGCAGCCCGTCGACTAGCGGGAGGGCCCTCATGAATGAGCAGTTCTTC. It specifies CASSPSTSGRALMNEQFF. The full variable domain, its missing parts supplied by reference TRBV7-8 and TRBJ2-1, is GAGVSQSPRYKVAKRGQDVALRCDPISGHVSLFWYQQALGQGPEFLTYFQNEAQLDKSGLPSDRFFAERPEGSVSTLKIQRTQQEDSAVYLCASSPSTSGRALMNEQFFGPGTRLTVL.

The chain carries TRBV11-2 and TRBJ2-1; 9 positions match TRBD1. Trimming took 0 bases from V and 4 from J; bases not matched to a gene: 4. CDR3 size: 16 residues. CDR1 is SGHAT and CDR2 is FQNNGV in the germline V gene. Here the CDR3 reads CASSLDSGTGYNEQFF. The CDR3 DNA sequence: TGTGCCAGCAGCTTAGACTCGGGGACAGGGTACAATGAGCAGTTCTTC.

The chain employs TRBV27 and TRBJ2-5, with D tentatively TRBD1 (6 bases). CDR3 length: 14 amino acids. Germline assignment: CDR1 MNHEY and CDR2 SMNVEV (reference sequence). The germline V and J ends were trimmed by 3 bases and 2 bases, with 10 bases remaining between them. The CDR3 nucleotides are TGTGCCAGCAGTTTCTGGGGGCAACAAGAGACCCAGTACTTC. It codes for CASSFWGQQETQYF.

The rearrangement links TRBV7-9 to TRBJ2-7; a possible D gene is TRBD2 (5 bases). V was cut by 5 bases and J by 9 bases, with 20 bases left in between. Germline-derived CDR1 and CDR2 are SEHNR and FQNEAQ (reference sequence). The CDR3 consists of 14 residues. The DNA for the CDR3 is TGTGCCAGCAGCATACCGGGGAAATTTAAGCGGCAGTACTTC. It specifies CASSIPGKFKRQYF. The full variable domain, rest sourced from reference TRBV7-9 and TRBJ2-7, is DTGVSQNPRHKITKRGQNVTFRCDPISEHNRLYWYRQTLGQGPEFLTYFQNEAQLEKSRLLSDRFSAERPKGSFSTLEIQRTEQGDSAMYLCASSIPGKFKRQYFGPGTRLTVT.